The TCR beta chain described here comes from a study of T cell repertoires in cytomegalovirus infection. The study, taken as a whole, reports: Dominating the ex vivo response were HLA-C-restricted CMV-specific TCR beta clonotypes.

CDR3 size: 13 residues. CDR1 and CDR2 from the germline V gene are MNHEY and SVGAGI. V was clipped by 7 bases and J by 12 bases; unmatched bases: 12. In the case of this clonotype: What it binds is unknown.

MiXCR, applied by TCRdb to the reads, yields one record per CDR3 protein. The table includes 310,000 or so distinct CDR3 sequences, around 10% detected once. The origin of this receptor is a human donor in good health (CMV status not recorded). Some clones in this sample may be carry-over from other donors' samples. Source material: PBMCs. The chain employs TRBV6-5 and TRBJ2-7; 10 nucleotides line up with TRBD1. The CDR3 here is CASNPRTGGRRYF. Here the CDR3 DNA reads TGTGCCAGCAACCCAAGGACAGGGGGTCGTCGGTACTTC.